The rows below give T cell receptor beta chains drawn from one sample of a study of blood T cell repertoires in COVID-19. The protocol was immunoSEQ multiplex PCR, while the TCRdb copy is restricted to in-frame clones and leaves out a portion. Altogether around 320,000 clones are present, nearly 90% being singletons, with the ten largest covering approximately 2.9%. The sample consisted of PBMCs or T cells enriched from blood (not recorded which). The receptors derive from a woman aged 45-65 years who had been exposed to COVID-19. The CDR3 runs from the conserved cysteine through the conserved F or W. The order of the fields is CDR3 protein, CDR3 DNA, V gene, clone size, J gene, D gene. The D gene is left open where the match is weak. Where a row states a size, it is once, few, many or the class of an expanded clone; other rows omit it.

CDR3: CASKGEVAYEQYF
DNA: TGTGCCAGCAAAGGCGAGGTGGCCTACGAGCAGTACTTC
V: TRBV2
size: NA
J: TRBJ2-7
D: NA

CDR3: CASSQEERSSYNSPLHF
DNA: TGCGCCAGCAGCCAAGAGGAAAGGAGCTCCTATAATTCACCCCTCCACTTT
V: TRBV4-1
size: NA
J: TRBJ1-6
D: NA

CDR3: CAWSDPMGQRAYEQYF
DNA: TGTGCCTGGAGTGATCCTATGGGACAGCGAGCCTACGAGCAGTACTTC
V: TRBV30
size: NA
J: TRBJ2-7
D: TRBD1

CDR3: CAWSLGRGNNYGYTF
DNA: TGTGCCTGGAGTTTGGGCAGGGGTAATAACTATGGCTACACCTTC
V: TRBV30
size: NA
J: TRBJ1-2
D: NA

CDR3: CASSPRMTGSYEQYF
DNA: TGTGCCAGCTCACCACGGATGACAGGCTCCTACGAGCAGTACTTC
V: TRBV18
size: once
J: TRBJ2-7
D: NA

CDR3: CASSVASGDYNEQFF
DNA: TGTGCCAGCAGCGTAGCATCGGGGGACTACAATGAGCAGTTCTTC
V: TRBV9
size: NA
J: TRBJ2-1
D: NA

CDR3: CASSPKGLGGHTEAFF
DNA: TGTGCCAGCAGCCCCAAGGGATTAGGGGGACACACTGAAGCTTTCTTT
V: TRBV5-6
size: NA
J: TRBJ1-1
D: NA

CDR3: CASSARRVNTEAFF
DNA: TGTGCCAGCTCAGCTCGGAGGGTGAACACTGAAGCTTTCTTT
V: TRBV18
size: few
J: TRBJ1-1
D: NA

CDR3: CASGKQGPKSSYNSPLHF
DNA: TGCGCCAGCGGGAAACAGGGGCCCAAGAGCTCCTATAATTCACCCCTCCACTTT
V: TRBV23-1
size: NA
J: TRBJ1-6
D: TRBD1

CDR3: CASSQEPAGAPGYEQYF
DNA: TGCGCCAGCAGCCAAGAGCCCGCGGGGGCCCCGGGTTACGAGCAGTACTTC
V: TRBV4-1
size: NA
J: TRBJ2-7
D: NA

CDR3: CASSPDAGEADTQYF
DNA: TGTGCCAGCAGCCCCGACGCGGGGGAGGCAGATACGCAGTATTTT
V: TRBV7-2
size: once
J: TRBJ2-3
D: TRBD2

CDR3: CASSLRGQGDYGYTF
DNA: TGCGCCAGCAGCTTGCGAGGACAGGGTGACTATGGCTACACCTTC
V: TRBV5-1
size: NA
J: TRBJ1-2
D: TRBD1

CDR3: CAIQGDNQPQHF
DNA: TGTGCCATCCAGGGGGACAATCAGCCCCAGCATTTT
V: TRBV10-3
size: few
J: TRBJ1-5
D: TRBD1

CDR3: CASSPDSGYGYTF
DNA: TGTGCCAGCAGTCCGGACTCCGGCTATGGCTACACCTTC
V: TRBV7-2
size: NA
J: TRBJ1-2
D: NA

CDR3: CASSPPNTGFDEQYF
DNA: TGTGCCAGCTCACCACCCAATACAGGGTTTGACGAGCAGTACTTC
V: TRBV18
size: NA
J: TRBJ2-7
D: NA

CDR3: CASSLLWAGDTQYF
DNA: TGTGCCAGCAGCTTACTTTGGGCGGGCGATACGCAGTATTTT
V: TRBV7-2
size: NA
J: TRBJ2-3
D: NA